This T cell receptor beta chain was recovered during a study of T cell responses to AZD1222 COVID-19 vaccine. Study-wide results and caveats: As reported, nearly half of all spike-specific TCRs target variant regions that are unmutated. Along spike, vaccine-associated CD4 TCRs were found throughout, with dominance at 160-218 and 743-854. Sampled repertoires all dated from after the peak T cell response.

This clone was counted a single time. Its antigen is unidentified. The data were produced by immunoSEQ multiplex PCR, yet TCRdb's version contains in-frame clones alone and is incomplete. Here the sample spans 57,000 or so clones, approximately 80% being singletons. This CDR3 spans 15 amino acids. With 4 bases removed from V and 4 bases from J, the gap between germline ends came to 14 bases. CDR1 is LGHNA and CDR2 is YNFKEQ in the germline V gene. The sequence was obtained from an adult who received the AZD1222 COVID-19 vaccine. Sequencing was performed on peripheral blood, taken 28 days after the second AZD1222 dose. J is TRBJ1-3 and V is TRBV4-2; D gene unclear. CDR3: CASSLTRAPGNTIYF. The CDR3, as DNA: TGTGCCAGCAGCCTCACACGGGCCCCCGGAAACACCATATATTTT.